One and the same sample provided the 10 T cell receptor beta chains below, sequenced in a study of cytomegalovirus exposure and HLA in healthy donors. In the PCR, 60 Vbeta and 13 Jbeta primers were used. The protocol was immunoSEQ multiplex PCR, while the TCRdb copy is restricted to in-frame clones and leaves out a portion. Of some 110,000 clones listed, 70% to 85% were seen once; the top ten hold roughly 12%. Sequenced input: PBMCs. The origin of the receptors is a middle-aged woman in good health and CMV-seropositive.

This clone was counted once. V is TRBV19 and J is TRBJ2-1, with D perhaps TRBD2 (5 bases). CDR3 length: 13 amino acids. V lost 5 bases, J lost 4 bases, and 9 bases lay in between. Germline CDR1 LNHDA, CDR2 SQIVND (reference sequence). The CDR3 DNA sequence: TGTGCCAGTAGTCCAGGACTTTACAATGAGCAGTTCTTC. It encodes CASSPGLYNEQFF.

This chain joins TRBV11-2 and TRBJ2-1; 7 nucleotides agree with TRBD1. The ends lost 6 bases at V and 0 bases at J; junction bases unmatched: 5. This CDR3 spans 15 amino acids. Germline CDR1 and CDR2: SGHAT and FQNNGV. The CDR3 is CASRVTGSSYNEQFF. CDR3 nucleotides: TGTGCCAGCAGAGTGACAGGGAGCTCCTACAATGAGCAGTTCTTC.

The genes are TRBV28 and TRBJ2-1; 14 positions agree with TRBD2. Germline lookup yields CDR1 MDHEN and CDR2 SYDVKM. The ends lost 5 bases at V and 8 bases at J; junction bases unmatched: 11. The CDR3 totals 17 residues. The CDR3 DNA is TGTGCCAGCAGTCCCCGGACTAGCGGGAGGATCAGGGATGAGCAGTTCTTC. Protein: CASSPRTSGRIRDEQFF.

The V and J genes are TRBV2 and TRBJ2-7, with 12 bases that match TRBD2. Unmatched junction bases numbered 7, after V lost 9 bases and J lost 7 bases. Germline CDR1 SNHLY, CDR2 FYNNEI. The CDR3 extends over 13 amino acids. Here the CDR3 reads CARSTSGRGEQYF. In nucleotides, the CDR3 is TGTGCCAGGTCGACTAGCGGGAGAGGTGAGCAGTACTTC.

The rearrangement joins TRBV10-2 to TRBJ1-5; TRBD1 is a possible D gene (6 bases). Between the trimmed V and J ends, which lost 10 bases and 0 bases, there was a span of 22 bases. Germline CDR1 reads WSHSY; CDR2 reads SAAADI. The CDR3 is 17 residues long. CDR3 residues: CAITGHRFSYSNQPQHF. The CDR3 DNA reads TGCGCCATCACGGGACACCGTTTCTCTTATAGCAATCAGCCCCAGCATTTT.

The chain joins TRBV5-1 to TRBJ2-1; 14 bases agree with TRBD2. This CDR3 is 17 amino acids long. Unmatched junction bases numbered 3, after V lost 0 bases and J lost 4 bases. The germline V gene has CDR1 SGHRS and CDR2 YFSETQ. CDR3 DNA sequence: TGCGCCAGCAGCTTGGGACTAGCGGGAGGGCCGTACAATGAGCAGTTCTTC. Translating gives CASSLGLAGGPYNEQFF.

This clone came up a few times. Here the CDR3 reads CASSLETPGTDTQYF. Written as DNA, the CDR3 is TGCGCCAGCAGCTTGGAGACCCCGGGGACAGATACGCAGTATTTT. The chain links TRBV5-1 to TRBJ2-3; possible D gene TRBD2, 5 bases. V was clipped by 0 bases and J by 3 bases, with 11 bases between them. This CDR3 has 15 amino acids. Germline V gene data show CDR1 as SGHRS and CDR2 as YFSETQ.

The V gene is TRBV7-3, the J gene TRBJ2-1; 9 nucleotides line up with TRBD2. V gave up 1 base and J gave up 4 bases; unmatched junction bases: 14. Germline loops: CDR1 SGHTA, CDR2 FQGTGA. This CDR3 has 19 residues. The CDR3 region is CASSLKGLATGGGYNEQFF. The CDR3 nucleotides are TGTGCCAGCAGCTTAAAAGGACTAGCGACGGGAGGAGGGTACAATGAGCAGTTCTTC.

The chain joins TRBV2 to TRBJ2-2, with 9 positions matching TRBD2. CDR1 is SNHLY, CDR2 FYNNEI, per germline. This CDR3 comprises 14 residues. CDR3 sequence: CADSYLAGQGELFF. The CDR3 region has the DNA TGTGCAGATTCCTACCTAGCGGGACAAGGGGAGCTGTTTTTT.

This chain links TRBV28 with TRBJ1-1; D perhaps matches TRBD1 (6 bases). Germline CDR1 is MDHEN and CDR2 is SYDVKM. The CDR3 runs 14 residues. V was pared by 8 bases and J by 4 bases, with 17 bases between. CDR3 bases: TGTGCCAGCTCTTGGGGCAGGGGTGTCACTGAAGCTTTCTTT. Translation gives CASSWGRGVTEAFF.